This TCR beta chain was found in a study of shared clonotypes between healthy human individuals. Naivety among CD8 cells was defined by CD45RO negativity and positive CCR7 selection, thereby excluding terminally differentiated effector memory CD45RA+ cells. Concerning this clone: What it binds is unknown.

Profiling relied on immunoSEQ multiplex PCR, and the TCRdb table lists in-frame clones only, not all of them. Of under 1 million clones listed, 85% to 95% are singletons. Study-wide points: Memory subsets generally showed lower estimated richness than naive subsets. Rarefaction revealed incomplete sorted-subset sequencing despite large depth. Represented diversity, genetic and exposure-history alike, was limited by few donors.

V shed 3 bases, J shed 6 bases, and the junction held 4 bases outside the gene matches. Per the germline V gene, CDR1 is MGHDK and CDR2 is SYGVNS. The CDR3 is 14 amino acids. The rearrangement joins TRBV25-1 to TRBJ1-5, with TRBD1 identical over 8 bases. The sequenced sample was naive CD8+ T cells sorted from blood. The receptor was derived from a man younger than 45 in good health. In DNA form, the CDR3 reads TGTGCCAGCAGTGAGACAGGGGCGATTCAGCCCCAGCATTTT. This codes for CASSETGAIQPQHF.